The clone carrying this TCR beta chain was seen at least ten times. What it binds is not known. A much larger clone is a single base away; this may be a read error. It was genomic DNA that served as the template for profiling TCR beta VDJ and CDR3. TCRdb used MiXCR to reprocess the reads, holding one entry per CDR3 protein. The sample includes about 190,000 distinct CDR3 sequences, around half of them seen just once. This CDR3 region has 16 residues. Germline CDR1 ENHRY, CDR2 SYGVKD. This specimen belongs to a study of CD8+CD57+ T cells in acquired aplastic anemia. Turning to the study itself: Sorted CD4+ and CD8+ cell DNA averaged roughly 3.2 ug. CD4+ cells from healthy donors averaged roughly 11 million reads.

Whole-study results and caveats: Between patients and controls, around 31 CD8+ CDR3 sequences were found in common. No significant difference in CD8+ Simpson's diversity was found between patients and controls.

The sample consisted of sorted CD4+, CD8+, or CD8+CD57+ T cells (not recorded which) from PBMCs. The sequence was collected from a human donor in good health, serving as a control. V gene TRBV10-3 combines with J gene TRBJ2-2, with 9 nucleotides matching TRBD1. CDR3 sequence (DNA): TGTGCCACCAGTGAGTTCGGGACAGGGATGACCGGGGAGCTGTTTTTT. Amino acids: CATSEFGTGMTGELFF.